These T cell receptor beta chains were read from a single sample in a study of CD8 T cells in ankylosing spondylitis. MiXCR, run by TCRdb on the 5' RACE reads, gives a single entry per CDR3 protein. The table has 500,000 to 550,000 distinct CDR3 sequences, 10% to 15% seen once; the top ten hold over 6.5%. The sample was blood, either unsorted or a sorted T cell fraction (not recorded which). The receptor source for this set is a male donor with ankylosing spondylitis. Both conserved end residues are part of each CDR3. Fields, in order: V gene, J gene, CDR3 protein.

>TRBV6-1|TRBJ2-1
CASSELAGVEQFF
>TRBV20-1|TRBJ2-3
CRIPGQGTDTQYF
>TRBV5-1|TRBJ2-6
CASSPGQFSSGANVLTF
>TRBV20-1|TRBJ1-5
CSASRDSQQPQHF
>TRBV15|TRBJ2-7
CATSTGTGDYEQYF
>TRBV27|TRBJ1-3
CASQDRSSGNTIYF
>TRBV10-3|TRBJ2-1
CAISESSLFGNEQFF
>TRBV27|TRBJ2-1
CASSPGTSGKGEQFF
>TRBV27|TRBJ2-3
CASQGTGGTDTQYF
>TRBV20-1|TRBJ2-1
CSARGGLDSDEQFF
>TRBV12-3/TRBV12-4|TRBJ2-4
CASSPSTNYIQYF
>TRBV13|TRBJ2-2
CASSLPSGRLTGELFF
>TRBV5-1|TRBJ2-7
CASSLASSGRAHEQYF
>TRBV29-1|TRBJ2-3
CSVLWLGGTDTQYF
>TRBV3-1|TRBJ2-1
CASRSGTETSEQFF
>TRBV2|TRBJ2-3
CASSEAGLGAGTQYF
>TRBV5-1|TRBJ2-1
CASSLFFGNEQFF
>TRBV5-1|TRBJ2-1
CASSLAGGTGAYNEQFF
>TRBV5-6|TRBJ2-1
CASSMTGLDEQFF
>TRBV11-3|TRBJ2-1
CASSPPTGMNEQFF
>TRBV25-1|TRBJ2-5
CASTSGGETQYF
>TRBV7-9|TRBJ1-1
CASSLDRVEAFF
>TRBV3-1|TRBJ2-1
CASSPRTSPYNEQFF
>TRBV2|TRBJ2-1
CASSLEDRGLDEQFF
>TRBV24-1|TRBJ2-2
CATSDWDSPGTGELFF
>TRBV5-1|TRBJ2-4
CASSLVTAQRRDIQYF
>TRBV4-1|TRBJ2-1
CASSQDGIRDYLYNEQFF
>TRBV12-3/TRBV12-4|TRBJ2-1
CASSYRLREGYNEQFF
>TRBV15|TRBJ2-3
CATSRSDVGVSDTQYF
>TRBV10-3|TRBJ2-2
CAAGQGASTGELFF
>TRBV20-1|TRBJ1-3
CSARAGDNTIYF
>TRBV29-1|TRBJ2-2
CSVLRNRNTGELFF
>TRBV20-1|TRBJ2-1
CSATSGRAYNEQFF
>TRBV7-8|TRBJ2-3
CASSLGRLGTDTQYF
>TRBV24-1|TRBJ2-3
CATSDGGGPTTDTQYF
>TRBV24-1|TRBJ2-3
CATGVEVTDTQYF
>TRBV12-3/TRBV12-4|TRBJ1-5
CASSLVGQPQHF
>TRBV7-2|TRBJ1-1
CASSPFGGMNTEAFF
>TRBV11-2|TRBJ1-4
CASSSRGNEKLFF
>TRBV5-6|TRBJ2-1
CASSFKTLGGDEQFF
>TRBV20-1|TRBJ2-1
CSAHGLAGGSHNEQFF
>TRBV7-9|TRBJ1-3
CASSAQSGNTIYF